These 18 T cell receptor beta chains came from one sample sequenced in a study of blood T cell repertoires in COVID-19. Some clones are missing from TCRdb's copy, which holds only in-frame ones; the method was immunoSEQ multiplex PCR. This table holds more than 250,000 clones, roughly 86% found once. Material: PBMCs or T cells enriched from blood (not recorded which). Receptor source: a woman aged 25 to 39 who had recovered from COVID-19.

The V gene is TRBV4-2, the J gene TRBJ2-7, with 8 positions matching TRBD1. Germline CDR1 is LGHNA and CDR2 is YNFKEQ. The CDR3 length is 14 residues. Trimming took 4 bases from V and 6 from J; bases not matched to a gene: 8. Here the CDR3 reads CASSPGGYGGEQYF. The CDR3 nucleotides read TGTGCCAGCAGCCCAGGGGGCTATGGAGGCGAGCAGTACTTC.

This rearrangement joins TRBV15 to TRBJ2-2; D possibly corresponds to TRBD2 (6 bases). Trimming stripped 1 base from V and 6 bases from J, with 6 bases between. Germline CDR1 and CDR2: LNHNV and YYDKDF (reference sequence). The CDR3 has 13 residues. For the CDR3, the DNA is TGTGCCACCAGCAGAGGGGACTCCGGGGAGCTGTTTTTT. Protein product: CATSRGDSGELFF.

This chain joins TRBV7-3 and TRBJ2-3; possible D gene TRBD2, 5 bases. The germline CDR1 and CDR2 sequences are SGHTA and FQGTGA. Deletions cut 4 bases from V and 0 bases from J, with 17 bases between. The CDR3 covers 17 residues. DNA of the CDR3: TGTGCCAGCAGCTCGATCTCATCTAGCACTAGCACAGATACGCAGTATTTT. Its translation is CASSSISSSTSTDTQYF.

Here the CDR3 DNA reads TGCGCCAGCAGCCAGGGACAGGGGATCACTGAAGCTTTCTTT. Translation gives CASSQGQGITEAFF. V is TRBV4-1 and J is TRBJ1-1; 10 nucleotides align to TRBD1. Germline lookup yields CDR1 MGHRA and CDR2 YSYEKL. The CDR3 loop spans 14 amino acids. The V and J ends lost 3 bases and 4 bases, in that order; junction bases with no gene match: 2.

CDR3 sequence (DNA): TGTGCCTGGAGTTCGGGGTCACGGTTCTTC. Amino acids: CAWSSGSRFF. The rearrangement uses TRBV30 and TRBJ2-1, with a tentative D call TRBD2 (5 bases). Germline values: CDR1 GTSNPN, CDR2 SVGIG (reference sequence). Trimming stripped 2 bases from V and 15 bases from J, with 11 bases between. The CDR3 consists of 10 residues.

This clone occurred once. The genes are TRBV19 and TRBJ2-3; D may be TRBD1 (6 bases). Germline CDR1 and CDR2: LNHDA and SQIVND (reference sequence). The CDR3 consists of 16 residues. Trimming pared 4 bases from V and 0 bases from J, leaving 14 bases between. CDR3 residues: CASSNPTGPSTDTQYF. The CDR3 nucleotides are TGTGCCAGTAGTAACCCGACAGGACCTAGCACAGATACGCAGTATTTT.

The J gene is TRBJ2-7, the V gene TRBV9, with D tentatively TRBD2 (6 bases). The CDR3 is 13 amino acids. Germline-derived CDR1 and CDR2 are SGDLS and YYNGEE. Between the trimmed V and J ends, which lost 7 bases and 2 bases, there was a span of 13 bases. The CDR3 loop reads CASGRGNTYEQYF. The DNA for the CDR3 is TGTGCCAGCGGCCGGGGGAATACCTACGAGCAGTACTTC.

V is TRBV9 and J is TRBJ2-2; 8 bases are shared with TRBD1. The J segment lost 2 bases and the V segment lost 3 bases, leaving 9 bases of the junction unmatched. The CDR3 spans 17 residues. Germline CDR1 reads SGDLS; CDR2 reads YYNGEE. The CDR3 DNA sequence: TGTGCCAGCAGCGCCGATTTACAGGGGGGTAACACCGGGGAGCTGTTTTTT. Translation gives CASSADLQGGNTGELFF.

The CDR3 DNA reads TGTGCCAGCAGCCAAGGCCCCGGGACAGGGAGAGGCTACACCTTC. It encodes CASSQGPGTGRGYTF. This chain joins TRBV4-2 and TRBJ1-2; 9 bases line up with TRBD1. Germline values: CDR1 LGHNA, CDR2 YNFKEQ. Germline trimming cut 1 base from V and 8 bases from J; bases unmatched to any gene: 8. The CDR3 has 15 residues.

The V call is TRBV5-4, the J call TRBJ2-3, with 7 bases matching TRBD1. CDR3 size: 17 residues. Germline assignment: CDR1 SGHNT and CDR2 YYREEE (reference sequence). V dropped 6 bases and J dropped 2; count of bases not matched to a gene: 15. This chain's CDR3 is CASTPEQGKVVTDTQYF. CDR3 nucleotide sequence: TGTGCCAGCACCCCAGAACAGGGGAAAGTTGTCACAGATACGCAGTATTTT.

The chain carries TRBV2 and TRBJ2-7, with 8 bases aligning to TRBD2. Germline lookup yields CDR1 SNHLY and CDR2 FYNNEI. The V segment lost 2 bases and the J segment 3 bases; nucleotides outside the gene matches: 6. The CDR3 spans 15 residues. The CDR3 bases are TGTGCCAGCAGTGAACGGGGTAGCGGGAACTACGAGCAGTACTTC. This sequence encodes CASSERGSGNYEQYF.

V is TRBV11-2 and J is TRBJ2-6; D is unclear. CDR1 is SGHAT and CDR2 is FQNNGV in the germline V gene. Trimming removed 4 bases at V and 1 base at J, with 17 bases between. CDR3 size: 18 residues. In DNA form, the CDR3 reads TGTGCCAGCAGCTCCTTATCCCCATCGAGATCTGGGGCCAACGTCCTGACTTTC. Translated, it gives CASSSLSPSRSGANVLTF.

J is TRBJ2-3 and V is TRBV28; the D gene is possibly TRBD1 (6 bases). Trimming removed 10 bases from V and 2 bases from J, with 16 bases in between. CDR1 and CDR2 from the germline V gene are MDHEN and SYDVKM. CDR3 length: 14 residues. The CDR3 DNA reads TGTGCCACCAAGAAGGGACACAACACAGATACGCAGTATTTT. Encoded protein: CATKKGHNTDTQYF.

This chain connects TRBV27 to TRBJ2-7; 8 bases are shared with TRBD1. The V gene's germline CDR1 is MNHEY and CDR2 SMNVEV (reference sequence). The CDR3 runs to 17 residues. With 5 bases clipped from V and 3 bases from J, the junction kept 15 bases outside the gene matches. The CDR3 loop reads CASSPIRDSQGGYEQYF. CDR3 in DNA: TGTGCCAGCAGTCCCATCCGGGACTCACAGGGGGGCTACGAGCAGTACTTC.

This clone came up a few times. The V call is TRBV19, the J call TRBJ2-7, with D possibly being TRBD1 (6 bases). Trimming stripped 2 bases from V and 1 base from J, with 12 bases between. This CDR3 has 15 amino acids. Germline CDR1 is LNHDA and CDR2 is SQIVND (reference sequence). CDR3 DNA sequence: TGTGCCAGTAGTATATTTAATGGACAGTCCTACGAGCAGTACTTC. It yields the protein CASSIFNGQSYEQYF.

This clone was counted a few times. The gene calls are TRBV7-2 and TRBJ1-2; the D is unclear. The V gene's germline CDR1 is SGHTA and CDR2 FQGNSA. V lost 3 bases and J 5 bases, leaving 13 bases between the germline ends. CDR3 length equals 14 residues. This CDR3 reads CASSLAEGTYGYTF. The CDR3 DNA sequence: TGTGCCAGCAGCTTGGCGGAGGGTACTTATGGCTACACCTTC.

The chain combines TRBV6-5 with TRBJ1-3; D remains ambiguous. Looked up from germline, CDR1 is MNHEY and CDR2 is SVGAGI. The CDR3 extends over 14 amino acids. Trimming stripped 11 bases from V and 1 base from J, with 15 bases between. The CDR3 sequence is CAVYGGESGNTIYF. The CDR3, as DNA: TGTGCCGTATATGGTGGAGAGTCTGGAAACACCATATATTTT.

V and J are TRBV5-5 and TRBJ1-1; no reliable D call. CDR1 SGHKS and CDR2 YYEKEE come from the germline V gene (reference sequence). V shed 4 bases and J shed 5 bases, with 9 bases lying between them. This CDR3 comprises 12 residues. CDR3 sequence (DNA): TGTGCCAGCAGCCCAGGAGGGACTGAAGCTTTCTTT. It codes for CASSPGGTEAFF.